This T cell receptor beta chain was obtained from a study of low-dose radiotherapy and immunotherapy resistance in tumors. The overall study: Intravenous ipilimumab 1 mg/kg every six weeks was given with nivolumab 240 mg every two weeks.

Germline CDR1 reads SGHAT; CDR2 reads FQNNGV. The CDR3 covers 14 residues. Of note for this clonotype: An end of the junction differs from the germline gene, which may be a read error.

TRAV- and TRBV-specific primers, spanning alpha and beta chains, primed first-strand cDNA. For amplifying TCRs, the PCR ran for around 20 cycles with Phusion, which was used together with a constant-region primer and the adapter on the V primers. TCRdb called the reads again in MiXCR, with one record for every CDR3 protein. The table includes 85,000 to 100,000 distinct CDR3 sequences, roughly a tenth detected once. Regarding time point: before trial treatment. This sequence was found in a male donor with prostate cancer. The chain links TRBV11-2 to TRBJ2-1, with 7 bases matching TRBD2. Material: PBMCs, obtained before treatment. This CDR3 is CASSLGGLTQWGRF. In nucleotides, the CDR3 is TGTGCCAGCAGCTTAGGGGGACTAACCCAATGGGGAAGGTTC. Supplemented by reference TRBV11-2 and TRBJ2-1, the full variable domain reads EAGVAQSPRYKIIEKRQSVAFWCNPISGHATLYWYQQILGQGPKLLIQFQNNGVVDDSQLPKDRFSAERLKGVDSTLKIQPAKLEDSAVYLCASSLGGLTQWGRFGPGTRLTVL.